The 13 T cell receptor beta chains below come from one sample, sequenced in a study of T-cell reconstitution after alpha-beta-depleted transplantation in children. Molecular barcoding with unique molecular identifiers was used for the TCRbeta library. TCRdb ran MiXCR on the PCR reads and lists one entry per CDR3 protein. The top ten clones hold 14% of a sample with 450,000 to 550,000 distinct CDR3 sequences, 10% to 12% of them seen once. The source was PBMCs, mostly from graft donor cells, collected 180 days after TCRalphabeta/CD19-depleted stem cell transplant. The source of these receptors is a female patient between 2 and 10 years old who had a stem cell transplant for aplastic anemia, so the T cells may come from the graft donor.

This clonotype has ten or more counts. CDR3 DNA: TGTGCCAGCGCGGGGGGAGCTATAGGGAGCTCCTACAATGAGCAGTTCTTC. Its translation: CASAGGAIGSSYNEQFF. The chain recombines TRBV27 with TRBJ2-1, with 8 positions matching TRBD2. This CDR3 has 17 amino acids. Germline V gene data show CDR1 as MNHEY and CDR2 as SMNVEV (reference sequence). The ends lost 8 bases at V and 0 bases at J; junction bases unmatched: 12.

The genes are TRBV7-9 and TRBJ2-7, with D uncertain. The CDR3 consists of 17 residues. Trimming stripped 0 bases from V and 3 bases from J, with 18 bases between. Germline V lookup: CDR1 SEHNR, CDR2 FQNEAQ (reference sequence). The CDR3 DNA follows: TGTGCCAGCAGCTTAGCCAGAGACCCAGGTTTTCACTACGAGCAGTACGTC. Encoded protein: CASSLARDPGFHYEQYV.

The chain is built from TRBV29-1 and TRBJ2-1; 9 bases align to TRBD2. The germline V gene has CDR1 SQVTM and CDR2 ANQGSEA. Trimming took 6 bases from V and 7 from J; bases not matched to a gene: 16. This CDR3 comprises 16 residues. CDR3: CSVGQRGRAERNEQFF. The CDR3 DNA is TGCAGCGTGGGGCAGCGCGGGAGGGCCGAACGAAATGAGCAGTTCTTC.

This clonotype was counted a few times. The chain is built from TRBV11-2 and TRBJ2-1, with unresolved D. Germline loops: CDR1 SGHAT, CDR2 FQNNGV. With 3 bases removed from V and 0 bases from J, the gap between germline ends came to 9 bases. The CDR3 sequence is 15 residues long. The CDR3 region is CASSFDLFSYNEQFF. DNA for the CDR3: TGTGCCAGCAGCTTTGACCTATTCTCCTACAATGAGCAGTTCTTC.

The genes are TRBV28 and TRBJ2-3; D is uncertain. The V gene's germline CDR1 is MDHEN and CDR2 SYDVKM. The CDR3 loop spans 17 amino acids. V lost 5 bases, J lost 2 bases, and 20 bases lay in between. The CDR3 DNA sequence: TGTGCCAGCAGTGTATCGTCAGGCAGAGCCCCCACAGATACGCAGTATTTT. Amino acid sequence: CASSVSSGRAPTDTQYF.

In its sample, this clonotype was seen many times. This chain connects TRBV9 to TRBJ2-2; TRBD2 aligns across 7 bases. Germline lookup yields CDR1 SGDLS and CDR2 YYNGEE. CDR3 size: 16 residues. J was trimmed by 4 bases and V by 4 bases; bases with no gene match: 10. The CDR3 DNA reads as TGTGCCAGCAGCCCCAGACCGGGAGGACGCACCGGGGAGCTGTTTTTT. Translated: CASSPRPGGRTGELFF.

The V call is TRBV28, the J call TRBJ2-7; D assignment may be TRBD1 or TRBD2 (5 bases each). Germline CDR1 reads MDHEN; CDR2 reads SYDVKM. Trimming removed 5 bases at V and 6 bases at J, with 20 bases between. The CDR3 is 15 residues long. In DNA, the CDR3 is TGTGCCAGCAGTCCGCCCCCAGGGACCAAAGGCGAGCAGTACTTC. This sequence encodes CASSPPPGTKGEQYF. Full variable domain (outside the CDR3, taken from reference TRBV28 and TRBJ2-7): DVKVTQSSRYLVKRTGEKVFLECVQDMDHENMFWYRQDPGLGLRLIYFSYDVKMKEKGDIPEGYSVSREKKERFSLILESASTNQTSMYLCASSPPPGTKGEQYFGPGTRLTVT.

The sample holds many counts of this clonotype. The chain combines TRBV5-6 with TRBJ2-2, with D perhaps being TRBD1 or TRBD2 (5 bases each). Germline V gene lookup returns CDR1 SGHDT and CDR2 YYEEEE. This CDR3 has 16 amino acids. Deletions cut 3 bases from V and 2 bases from J, with 14 bases between. The DNA of the CDR3 is TGTGCCAGCAGCTGGGGGAAGGGACGAAACACCGGGGAGCTGTTTTTT. It is translated as CASSWGKGRNTGELFF.

This clonotype has more than one count but fewer than ten. V and J are TRBV7-3 and TRBJ2-5; D is ambiguous. CDR3 length: 13 amino acids. Looked up from germline, CDR1 is SGHTA and CDR2 is FQGTGA. V gave up 1 base and J gave up 4 bases, with 7 bases separating them. The CDR3 loop is CASSLIGGETQYF. The CDR3 bases are TGTGCCAGCAGCTTAATAGGTGGAGAGACCCAGTACTTC.

Turning to this clonotype: A much larger clone differs by one base, so this may be a read error. The V and J genes are TRBV5-1 and TRBJ2-1; D may match TRBD1 or TRBD2 (5 bases each). Germline values: CDR1 SGHRS, CDR2 YFSETQ. Trimming stripped 5 bases from V and 8 bases from J, with 20 bases between. CDR3 size: 15 residues. This CDR3 is CASRSGQGEIDEQFF. In DNA, the CDR3 is TGCGCCAGCAGGTCGGGGCAGGGAGAGATCGATGAGCAGTTCTTC.

The genes are TRBV7-2 and TRBJ2-7; 7 bases fit TRBD1. V lost 3 bases to trimming and J lost 2 bases; unmatched junction nucleotides: 13. The CDR3 contains 17 residues. CDR1 and CDR2 from the germline V gene are SGHTA and FQGNSA. The CDR3 DNA sequence: TGTGCCAGCAGCTTTTCCGCGGGCTGGGACAGTACCTACGAGCAGTACTTC. Its protein product is CASSFSAGWDSTYEQYF.

This clonotype has just a few counts. The chain combines TRBV12-3 or TRBV12-4 with TRBJ2-3; D is possibly TRBD2 (5 bases). The length of the CDR3 is 11 residues. V lost 6 bases and J 6 bases, leaving 7 bases between the germline ends. The CDR3 reads CASSWEDTQYF. The CDR3 DNA reads TGTGCCAGCAGCTGGGAGGATACGCAGTATTTT.

This chain links TRBV7-3 with TRBJ2-5; TRBD1 aligns across 8 bases. The V gene's germline CDR1 is SGHTA and CDR2 FQGTGA. V lost 5 bases and J lost 4; bases outside the gene matches: 6. The CDR3 loop spans 14 amino acids. In DNA form, the CDR3 reads TGTGCCAGCAGCCCTACGGGGACAGGAGAGACCCAGTACTTC. It specifies CASSPTGTGETQYF.